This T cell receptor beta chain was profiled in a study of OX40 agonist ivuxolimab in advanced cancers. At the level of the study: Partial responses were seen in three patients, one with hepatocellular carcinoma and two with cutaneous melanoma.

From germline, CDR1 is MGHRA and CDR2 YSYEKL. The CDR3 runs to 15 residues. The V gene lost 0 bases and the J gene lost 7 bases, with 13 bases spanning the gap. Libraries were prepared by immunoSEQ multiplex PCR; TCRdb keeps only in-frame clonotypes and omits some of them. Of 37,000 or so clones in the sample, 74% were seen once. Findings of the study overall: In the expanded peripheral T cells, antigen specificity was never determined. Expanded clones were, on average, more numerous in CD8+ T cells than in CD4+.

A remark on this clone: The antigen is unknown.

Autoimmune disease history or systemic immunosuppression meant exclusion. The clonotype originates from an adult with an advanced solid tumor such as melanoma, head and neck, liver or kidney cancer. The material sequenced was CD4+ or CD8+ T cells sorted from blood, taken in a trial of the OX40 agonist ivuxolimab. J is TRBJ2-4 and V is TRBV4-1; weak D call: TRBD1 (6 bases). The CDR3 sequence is CASSQEVGAFNIQYF. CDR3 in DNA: TGCGCCAGCAGCCAAGAGGTGGGGGCTTTCAACATTCAGTACTTC.